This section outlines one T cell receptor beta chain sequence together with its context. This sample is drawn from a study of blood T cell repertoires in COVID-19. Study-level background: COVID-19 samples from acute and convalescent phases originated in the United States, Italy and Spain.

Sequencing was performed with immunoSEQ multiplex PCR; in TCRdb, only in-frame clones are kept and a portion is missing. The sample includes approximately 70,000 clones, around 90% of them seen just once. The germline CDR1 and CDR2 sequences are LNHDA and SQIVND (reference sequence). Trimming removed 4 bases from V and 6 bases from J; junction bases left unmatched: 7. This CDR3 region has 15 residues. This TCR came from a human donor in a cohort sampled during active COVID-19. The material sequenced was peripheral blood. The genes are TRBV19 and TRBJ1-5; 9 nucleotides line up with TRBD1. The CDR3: CASSTWTGESQPQHF. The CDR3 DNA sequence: TGTGCCAGTAGTACCTGGACAGGGGAAAGTCAGCCCCAGCATTTT. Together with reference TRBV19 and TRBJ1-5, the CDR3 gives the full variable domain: DGGITQSPKYLFRKEGQNVTLSCEQNLNHDAMYWYRQDPGQGLRLIYYSQIVNDFQKGDIAEGYSVSREKKESFPLTVTSAQKNPTAFYLCASSTWTGESQPQHFGDGTRLSIL.